These 20 T cell receptor beta chains share one sample of origin, sequenced in a study of cytomegalovirus exposure and HLA in healthy donors. TCRdb's table, derived via immunoSEQ multiplex PCR, lists solely in-frame clones and lacks some. This repertoire shows roughly 100,000 clones, 85% found once; its top ten account for roughly 20%. Sequencing was done on a sample of PBMCs. The receptor set was obtained from a man between 18 and 29 years old in good health and CMV-seropositive.

This chain joins TRBV11-3 and TRBJ2-1, with 10 bases aligning to TRBD1. V lost 5 bases to trimming and J lost 0 bases; unmatched junction nucleotides: 7. The CDR3 covers 17 residues. The germline V gene has CDR1 SGHNT and CDR2 YENEEA. The CDR3 spells CASSPGTGVRSYNEQFF. CDR3 in DNA: TGTGCCAGCAGCCCTGGGACAGGGGTCCGCTCCTACAATGAGCAGTTCTTC.

This chain joins TRBV29-1 and TRBJ2-2; 8 bases agree with TRBD2. The CDR3 is 16 residues long. Germline loops: CDR1 SQVTM, CDR2 ANQGSEA. The V segment lost 4 bases and the J segment 2 bases; nucleotides outside the gene matches: 9. The CDR3 loop is CSVVSQAGENTGELFF. The CDR3 nucleotides read TGCAGCGTTGTCTCTCAAGCGGGAGAAAACACCGGGGAGCTGTTTTTT.

This clone has only one observation. The V call is TRBV6-6, the J call TRBJ2-1; 7 nucleotides agree with TRBD1. The germline CDR1 and CDR2 sequences are MNHNY and SVGAGI (reference sequence). Trimming took 0 bases from V and 3 from J; bases not matched to a gene: 5. CDR3 length: 16 residues. CDR3 loop: CASSYSSGTVYNEQFF. The DNA of the CDR3 is TGTGCCAGCAGTTACTCCTCCGGGACAGTCTACAATGAGCAGTTCTTC.

This clone occurred a few times. The CDR3 DNA sequence: TGTGCCAGCAGGCGACGGACAGGGGAGAACACTGAAGCTTTCTTT. Translation gives CASRRRTGENTEAFF. The chain recombines TRBV11-2 with TRBJ1-1; 9 bases match TRBD1. This CDR3 contains 15 residues. Germline V CDR1 and CDR2: SGHAT, FQNNGV. After removal of 6 bases from V and 1 base from J, the junction contained 6 bases not matched to a gene. The entire variable domain, with the rest obtained from reference TRBV11-2 and TRBJ1-1, is as follows: EAGVAQSPRYKIIEKRQSVAFWCNPISGHATLYWYQQILGQGPKLLIQFQNNGVVDDSQLPKDRFSAERLKGVDSTLKIQPAKLEDSAVYLCASRRRTGENTEAFFGQGTRLTVV.

This clone turned up a few times. This chain uses TRBV6-6 with TRBJ2-7, with D perhaps matching TRBD1 (5 bases). Trimming shortened V by 5 bases and J by 6 bases, and 11 bases separated the two germline ends. The germline V gene has CDR1 MNHNY and CDR2 SVGAGI (reference sequence). The CDR3 extends over 12 amino acids. The CDR3 coding sequence is TGTGCCAGCAGTACAGGCAGGCGCGAGCAGTACTTC. It codes for CASSTGRREQYF.

V usage is TRBV5-6 and J usage is TRBJ1-5; 7 bases match TRBD1. The V gene's germline CDR1 is SGHDT and CDR2 YYEEEE. This CDR3 region has 13 residues. The V segment lost 4 bases and the J segment 5 bases; nucleotides outside the gene matches: 3. The CDR3 sequence: CASSNGQDQPQHF. The CDR3 DNA is TGTGCCAGCAGCAACGGACAGGATCAGCCCCAGCATTTT.

This clone has more than one count but fewer than ten. V gene TRBV30 combines with J gene TRBJ1-5, with D possibly matching TRBD1 (5 bases). V was pared by 8 bases and J by 0 bases, with 14 bases between. This CDR3 contains 14 residues. Germline CDR1 and CDR2: GTSNPN and SVGIG (reference sequence). This CDR3 reads CAIAGKGSNQPQHF. In DNA form, the CDR3 reads TGTGCCATTGCAGGGAAAGGTAGCAATCAGCCCCAGCATTTT.

The chain employs TRBV4-1 and TRBJ2-5, with 9 bases identical to TRBD2. In germline, CDR1 is MGHRA, CDR2 YSYEKL. V dropped 1 base and J dropped 3; count of bases not matched to a gene: 0. CDR3 length: 14 amino acids. Written as DNA, the CDR3 is TGCGCCAGCAGCCAAGGACTAGCGGAAGAGACCCAGTACTTC. This codes for CASSQGLAEETQYF.

J is TRBJ2-3 and V is TRBV5-1, with D possibly matching TRBD1 (6 bases). Germline CDR1 reads SGHRS; CDR2 reads YFSETQ. This CDR3 region has 15 residues. Trimming removed 3 bases from V and 1 base from J, with 12 bases in between. CDR3 region: CASSSGTRGTDTQYF. The CDR3 region has the DNA TGCGCCAGCAGCTCGGGGACACGAGGCACAGATACGCAGTATTTT.

This chain joins TRBV6-5 and TRBJ2-7; D is unclear. V gave up 6 bases and J gave up 4 bases, with 4 bases separating them. Germline values: CDR1 MNHEY, CDR2 SVGAGI. The length of the CDR3 is 10 residues. The CDR3 loop is CASRQYEQYF. The DNA of the CDR3 is TGTGCCAGCAGACAATACGAGCAGTACTTC.

The CDR3 region is CASSVEAGQETQYF. DNA of the CDR3: TGTGCCAGCAGCGTAGAGGCAGGGCAAGAGACCCAGTACTTC. This sequence joins TRBV9 and TRBJ2-5, with D possibly being TRBD1 (5 bases). V lost 0 bases to trimming and J lost 2 bases, with 8 bases between them. This CDR3 has 14 residues. From germline, CDR1 is SGDLS and CDR2 YYNGEE.

This chain connects TRBV28 to TRBJ2-5; no definite D call. CDR1 and CDR2 (germline): MDHEN, SYDVKM. Trimming removed 5 bases at V and 5 bases at J, with 12 bases between. The CDR3 runs 13 residues. The CDR3 is CASSLLKEETQYF. CDR3 nucleotide sequence: TGTGCCAGCAGTCTACTAAAGGAGGAGACCCAGTACTTC.

V is TRBV4-1 and J is TRBJ1-5; D gene ambiguous. The V gene lost 0 bases and the J gene lost 7 bases, with 13 bases spanning the gap. The V gene's germline CDR1 is MGHRA and CDR2 YSYEKL. The CDR3 is made up of 15 amino acids. The CDR3 protein is CASSQDPSDHQPQHF. CDR3 bases: TGCGCCAGCAGCCAAGATCCCAGCGACCACCAGCCCCAGCATTTT.

The rearrangement links TRBV6-5 to TRBJ2-7; D remains ambiguous. CDR1 and CDR2 (germline): MNHEY, SVGAGI. The V gene lost 6 bases and the J gene lost 2 bases, with 11 bases spanning the gap. The CDR3 loop spans 13 amino acids. The CDR3 is CASSRERPYEQYF. The CDR3 DNA follows: TGTGCCAGCAGCCGAGAGAGGCCCTACGAGCAGTACTTC.

The genes are TRBV9 and TRBJ2-5; TRBD2 matches 7 bases. V dropped 4 bases and J dropped 0; count of bases not matched to a gene: 6. The V gene's germline CDR1 is SGDLS and CDR2 YYNGEE. This CDR3 spans 15 amino acids. The CDR3 spells CASSLAGRHQETQYF. The DNA of the CDR3 is TGTGCCAGCAGCCTAGCCGGGAGGCACCAAGAGACCCAGTACTTC. Using reference TRBV9 and TRBJ2-5 for the parts outside the CDR3, the full variable domain is DSGVTQTPKHLITATGQRVTLRCSPRSGDLSVYWYQQSLDQGLQFLIQYYNGEERAKGNILERFSAQQFPDLHSELNLSSLELGDSALYFCASSLAGRHQETQYFGPGTRLLVL.

V and J are TRBV5-1 and TRBJ1-1; D is unclear. Trimming left V 4 bases short and J 0 bases short, with 13 bases between. From germline, CDR1 is SGHRS and CDR2 YFSETQ. This CDR3 is built from 15 residues. The CDR3 bases are TGCGCCAGCAGCCCCGAGGCCGGGGTGAACACTGAAGCTTTCTTT. As protein: CASSPEAGVNTEAFF. Looking up the rest from reference TRBV5-1 and TRBJ1-1 gives the full variable domain: KAGVTQTPRYLIKTRGQQVTLSCSPISGHRSVSWYQQTPGQGLQFLFEYFSETQRNKGNFPGRFSGRQFSNSRSEMNVSTLELGDSALYLCASSPEAGVNTEAFFGQGTRLTVV.

V gene TRBV5-6 combines with J gene TRBJ1-1; D possibly corresponds to TRBD1 (5 bases). CDR3 length: 17 residues. In germline, CDR1 is SGHDT, CDR2 YYEEEE. Trimming removed 0 bases at V and 1 base at J, with 16 bases between. The CDR3 here is CASSLGPQGGKNTEAFF. In DNA form, the CDR3 reads TGTGCCAGCAGCTTGGGTCCCCAGGGTGGGAAGAACACTGAAGCTTTCTTT.

The chain recombines TRBV18 with TRBJ1-5; perhaps TRBD1 as D (6 bases). V lost 4 bases and J lost 6, with 19 bases in between. This CDR3 is 16 amino acids long. CDR1 and CDR2 (germline): KGHSH, LQKENI. CDR3 bases: TGTGCCAGCTCACTGGGTCCCGACAGGCTGGTTCAGCCCCAGCATTTT. Protein product: CASSLGPDRLVQPQHF.

V usage is TRBV5-1 and J usage is TRBJ2-2; 9 positions match TRBD1. Germline V gene lookup returns CDR1 SGHRS and CDR2 YFSETQ. V shed 2 bases, J shed 6 bases, and the junction held 8 bases outside the gene matches. This CDR3 spans 16 amino acids. As DNA, the CDR3 is TGCGCCAGCAGCTTACCCGGGACAGGGTTCCCCGGGGAGCTGTTTTTT. Protein: CASSLPGTGFPGELFF. The complete variable domain, with remaining parts taken from reference TRBV5-1 and TRBJ2-2, reads KAGVTQTPRYLIKTRGQQVTLSCSPISGHRSVSWYQQTPGQGLQFLFEYFSETQRNKGNFPGRFSGRQFSNSRSEMNVSTLELGDSALYLCASSLPGTGFPGELFFGEGSRLTVL.

The chain combines TRBV9 with TRBJ1-2; D perhaps matches TRBD1 (6 bases). This CDR3 contains 12 residues. Germline V gives CDR1 SGDLS, CDR2 YYNGEE. Trimming removed 7 bases at V and 2 bases at J, with 9 bases between. The CDR3 DNA reads TGTGCCAGCCCAGGGGCGAACTATGGCTACACCTTC. Protein: CASPGANYGYTF. The entire variable domain, with the rest obtained from reference TRBV9 and TRBJ1-2, is as follows: DSGVTQTPKHLITATGQRVTLRCSPRSGDLSVYWYQQSLDQGLQFLIQYYNGEERAKGNILERFSAQQFPDLHSELNLSSLELGDSALYFCASPGANYGYTFGSGTRLTVV.